This is a list of T cell receptor beta chains from one sample in a study of T cell responses to AZD1222 COVID-19 vaccine. Measured with immunoSEQ multiplex PCR; TCRdb has only the in-frame clones, and not every one. The sample holds around 100,000 clones, around 87% seen once. This specimen consisted of peripheral blood, obtained on day 0 of MenACWY control vaccination. The receptors were gathered from an adult in good health. The CDR3 runs from the conserved cysteine through the conserved F or W. D genes are given only for firm matches. The size field is filled for only some rows; it gives once, few, many or a size class.

d_call	v_call	j_call	clone_size	cdr3_nt	cdr3_aa
-	TRBV20-1	TRBJ1-2	-	TGCAGTGCCCCAATGACCTATGGCTACACCTTC	CSAPMTYGYTF
TRBD1	TRBV5-1	TRBJ1-6	-	TGCGCCAGCAGCTTACAGGGGAATTCACCCCTCCACTTT	CASSLQGNSPLHF
-	TRBV7-3	TRBJ2-3	once	TGTGCCAGCAGCTTATCCCCCGTGCGGACAGATACGCAGTATTTT	CASSLSPVRTDTQYF
TRBD1	TRBV7-8	TRBJ2-4	-	TGTGCCAGCAGCGGCCCAGGAGCAGGGGGAAACATTCAGTACTTC	CASSGPGAGGNIQYF
-	TRBV6-4	TRBJ1-6	few	-	CASSDFGPGSPLHF
TRBD1	TRBV6-5	TRBJ2-7	-	TGTGCCAGCGCCCAGGGACAGGGGACCTCCTACGAGCAGTACTTC	CASAQGQGTSYEQYF
-	TRBV5-4	TRBJ2-3	-	TGTGCCAGCAGCTCCTCCCGGTCTAGGGAAGGAACAGATACGCAGTATTTT	CASSSSRSREGTDTQYF
TRBD1	TRBV10-3	TRBJ2-2	-	TGTGCCATCACCCTCAGTAGTGGGACAGGGGACACCGGGGAGCTGTTTTTT	CAITLSSGTGDTGELFF
-	TRBV7-2	TRBJ2-7	-	TGTGCCAGCAGTTTTATATCAGGTTGGGAGCAGTACTTC	CASSFISGWEQYF
-	TRBV18	TRBJ2-3	once	TGTGCCAGCTCACCACAAAGTTCCGGGGCGCAGGATACGCAGTATTTT	CASSPQSSGAQDTQYF
-	TRBV19	TRBJ1-1	-	TGTGCCAGTAGTTCGCCCAGGCTGAACACTGAAGCTTTCTTT	CASSSPRLNTEAFF
-	TRBV4-2	TRBJ2-2	-	TGTGCCAGCAGCCAAGCCGGGACCAACACCGGGGAGCTGTTTTTT	CASSQAGTNTGELFF
TRBD1	TRBV3-1/TRBV3-2	TRBJ1-3	once	TGTGCCAGCAGCCAAGTGTTGAGAGGGGGCGCGAACACCATATATTTT	CASSQVLRGGANTIYF
TRBD2	TRBV10-3	TRBJ2-1	once	TGTGCCATCAGTGACCCCTCGCGCGGGAGGCGGGGCAGGCAGCAGTTCTTC	CAISDPSRGRRGRQQFF
TRBD1	TRBV29-1	TRBJ2-1	-	TGCAGCGGGGCGGGACAGGTAACTCCTTCTCCCTACAATGAGCAGTTCTTC	CSGAGQVTPSPYNEQFF
-	TRBV5-4	TRBJ1-1	-	TGTGCCAGCAGCTTTGAGATATCTGAAGCTTTCTTT	CASSFEISEAFF
-	TRBV30	TRBJ2-7	-	TGTGCCTGGAGTGACGATACCTACGAGCAGTACTTC	CAWSDDTYEQYF
-	TRBV3-1/TRBV3-2	TRBJ1-6	many	TGTGCCAGCAGCCAAGAGCCCGGTGGGAATTCACCCCTCCACTTT	CASSQEPGGNSPLHF
-	TRBV7-9	TRBJ1-3	-	TGTGCCAGCAGCTTAAGGCGGGGAAGGGACCGGCTGGGGGGAAACACCATATATTTT	CASSLRRGRDRLGGNTIYF
TRBD1	TRBV3-1/TRBV3-2	TRBJ1-5	few	TGTGCCAGCAGCCAAGGGCCCCAGGGGGACCAGCCCCAGCATTTT	CASSQGPQGDQPQHF
TRBD1	TRBV4-1	TRBJ1-2	-	TGCGCCAGCAGGCGAGGACTGGTGCAGGGGGCGTCCCTTAGGTATGGCTACACCTTC	CASRRGLVQGASLRYGYTF
-	TRBV9	TRBJ2-7	once	TGTGCCAGCAGCCCCCCAGGACACCCCTACGAGCAGTACTTC	CASSPPGHPYEQYF
-	TRBV30	TRBJ2-5	once	TGTGCCTGGAGCGCTGGGGGAGAGACCCAGTACTTC	CAWSAGGETQYF
-	TRBV28	TRBJ2-7	-	TGTGCCAGCAGTCCAGGGGACAACTACGAGCAGTACTTC	CASSPGDNYEQYF
-	TRBV5-5	TRBJ2-7	-	TGTGCCAGCAGCTTCCCCGGGACAAGGTCCTACGAGCAGTACTTC	CASSFPGTRSYEQYF
-	TRBV30	TRBJ1-1	-	TGTGCCTGGAGTATCGACACTGAAGCTTTCTTT	CAWSIDTEAFF
-	TRBV9	TRBJ2-3	-	TGTGCCAGCAGCGTAGCAGAGGGGGGGCGGGCAGATACGCAGTATTTT	CASSVAEGGRADTQYF
-	TRBV9	TRBJ2-2	-	TGTGCCAGCAGCGTAGATGGGGGGTGGAACACCGGGGAGCTGTTTTTT	CASSVDGGWNTGELFF
-	TRBV12-3/TRBV12-4	TRBJ1-2	-	TGTGCCAGCAGTTTACACAGCTCAGGCTACACCTTC	CASSLHSSGYTF
-	TRBV12-3/TRBV12-4	TRBJ1-2	-	TGTGCCAGCAGTTTTGGGCAGGAGGATGGCTACACCTTC	CASSFGQEDGYTF
-	TRBV5-1	TRBJ2-3	-	TGCGCCAGCACACAGGAAGGGGGAACAGATACGCAGTATTTT	CASTQEGGTDTQYF
TRBD2	TRBV9	TRBJ2-1	-	TGTGCCAGCAGCGTAGGCGGGGGGGTTCTCAATGAGCAGTTCTTC	CASSVGGGVLNEQFF
-	TRBV28	TRBJ2-7	-	TGTGCCAGCAGTTGGTCAAGGGGAACCTACGAGCAGTACTTC	CASSWSRGTYEQYF
TRBD1	TRBV6-5	TRBJ1-2	-	TGTGCCAGCAGTTACTACGACAGGGTCAACTATGGCTACACCTTC	CASSYYDRVNYGYTF
TRBD1	TRBV5-4	TRBJ2-7	few	TGTGCCAGCAGCTTCGACAGGGTATATTCCTACGAGCAGTACTTC	CASSFDRVYSYEQYF
-	TRBV5-1	TRBJ1-5	-	TGCGCCAGCAGCTTGTCTGGACGGTCGACCCAGCATTTT	CASSLSGRSTQHF
-	TRBV9	TRBJ1-5	-	TGTGCCAGCAGCGTAGCTACTGGGGTTGGCCAGCCCCAGCATTTT	CASSVATGVGQPQHF
-	TRBV11-1	TRBJ2-3	-	TGTGCCAGCAGCCCTGACAGAACAGATACGCAGTATTTT	CASSPDRTDTQYF
-	TRBV28	TRBJ2-7	-	TGTGCCAGCAGTTACCCAGGGCTATCCTACGAGCAGTACTTC	CASSYPGLSYEQYF
-	TRBV3-1/TRBV3-2	TRBJ1-6	-	TGTGCCAGCAGCCAAGAATCCCACAAACCCCTCCACTTT	CASSQESHKPLHF
-	TRBV30	TRBJ1-2	-	TGTGCCTGCGGGACGGCAATGAACTATGGCTACACCTTC	CACGTAMNYGYTF
TRBD2	TRBV5-6	TRBJ2-5	-	TGTGCCAGCAGCACCACTAGCGGGGGGGCGGGTCAAGAGACCCAGTACTTC	CASSTTSGGAGQETQYF
-	TRBV2	TRBJ1-4	-	TGTGCCAGCAGTGAACAGGGGCCCAATGAAAAACTGTTTTTT	CASSEQGPNEKLFF
TRBD1	TRBV5-4	TRBJ2-6	-	TGTGCCAGCAACACCGGACAGGTCCGGGGATCTGGGGCCAACGTCCTGACTTTC	CASNTGQVRGSGANVLTF
-	TRBV28	TRBJ2-3	-	TGTGCCAGCAACCCGGTAGGGGAGATCGCAGATACGCAGTATTTT	CASNPVGEIADTQYF
-	TRBV29-1	TRBJ1-2	-	TGCAGCGCCTTGAGCGGAGCTAACTATGGCTACACCTTC	CSALSGANYGYTF
-	TRBV12-3/TRBV12-4	TRBJ1-1	-	TGTGCCAGCAGTCGCGGTCCGGACCCCGAAGCTTTCTTT	CASSRGPDPEAFF
TRBD1	TRBV7-2	TRBJ2-3	-	TGTGCCAGCAGCCCCGAACGCGGGACAGGGTTAGGAGATACGCAGTATTTT	CASSPERGTGLGDTQYF
-	TRBV28	TRBJ1-6	-	TGTGCCAGCAGTTTGCCCGACACTTCACCCCTCCACTTT	CASSLPDTSPLHF
-	TRBV10-3	TRBJ1-2	-	TGTGCCATCAGTGAGCGAGGGCTGGGCGGCTACACCTTC	CAISERGLGGYTF
-	TRBV4-3	TRBJ2-3	once	TGCGCCAGCAGCCAAGATCGTACAGATACGCAGTATTTT	CASSQDRTDTQYF
-	TRBV2	TRBJ1-1	-	TGTGCCAGCAGGCGAAAGGGAGGCCTTTACAACACTGAAGCTTTCTTT	CASRRKGGLYNTEAFF
-	TRBV3-1/TRBV3-2	TRBJ2-5	-	TGTGCCAGCAGCCAAGGAGAGACCCAGTACTTC	CASSQGETQYF
-	TRBV28	TRBJ1-4	-	TGTGCCAGCAGCCACCATGCATTCGAGGCGACTAATGAAAAACTGTTTTTT	CASSHHAFEATNEKLFF
-	TRBV7-9	TRBJ1-6	-	TGTGCCAGCAGCTTAGATCGGGGGCCCCTCCACTTT	CASSLDRGPLHF
-	TRBV7-3	TRBJ2-1	-	TGTGCCAGCAGCCAAGGACTCAGCTCCTACAATGAGCAGTTCTTC	CASSQGLSSYNEQFF
TRBD2	TRBV7-6	TRBJ2-2	-	TGTGCCAGCAGCGGTACTAGCGGCAACACCGGGGAGCTGTTTTTT	CASSGTSGNTGELFF
-	TRBV6-5	TRBJ2-7	-	TGTGCCAGCAGTTACTCGGTCAGCTCCTACGAGCAGTACTTC	CASSYSVSSYEQYF
-	TRBV28	TRBJ2-7	few	TGTGCCAGCGTTGACCTTGTGGCAGTCGACGAGCAGTACTTC	CASVDLVAVDEQYF
TRBD2	TRBV4-1	TRBJ2-1	-	TGCGCCAGCAGCCAAGGAGAGACTAGCGGGAGCTCCTACAATGAGCAGTTCTTC	CASSQGETSGSSYNEQFF